A single sample gave rise to the 8 T cell receptor beta chains below, sequenced in a study of blood T cell repertoires in COVID-19. Sequencing used immunoSEQ multiplex PCR; TCRdb keeps in-frame clones, though not all of them. The data show 300,000 or so clones, with approximately 86% seen just once and about 4.2% held by the top ten. The sequenced material came from PBMCs or T cells enriched from blood (not recorded which). These receptors came from a middle-aged woman with acute COVID-19.

The chain carries TRBV20-1 and TRBJ1-2; 8 bases fit TRBD1. V lost 3 bases to trimming and J lost 2 bases; unmatched junction nucleotides: 2. Looked up from germline, CDR1 is DFQATT and CDR2 is SNEGSKA (reference sequence). The CDR3 spans 13 residues. In nucleotides, the CDR3 is TGCAGTGCTAGTGGACAGGGAAACTATGGCTACACCTTC. Encoded protein: CSASGQGNYGYTF.

The V gene is TRBV5-1, the J gene TRBJ2-1, with D possibly TRBD2 on 6 matching bases. V was pared by 8 bases and J by 2 bases, with 14 bases between. Germline lookup yields CDR1 SGHRS and CDR2 YFSETQ. The CDR3 covers 14 residues. The chain's CDR3 is CASTFPGAYNEQFF. The CDR3 coding sequence is TGCGCCAGTACTTTTCCGGGGGCCTACAATGAGCAGTTCTTC.

The genes are TRBV12-3 or TRBV12-4 and TRBJ2-2; D remains unclear. This CDR3 region has 13 residues. V lost 1 base and J 6 bases, leaving 6 bases between the germline ends. The CDR3, as DNA: TGTGCCAGCAGTTTAGGGTCGGCCGGGGAGCTGTTTTTT. This encodes CASSLGSAGELFF.

This clone has only one observation. The chain combines TRBV12-3 or TRBV12-4 with TRBJ1-5; D gene uncertain. The CDR3 consists of 12 residues. The ends were cut back, 6 bases at V and 6 bases at J, with 9 bases in the middle. CDR3 bases: TGTGCCAGCAGCACTCTTGGTCAGCCCCAGCATTTT. This encodes CASSTLGQPQHF.

The rearrangement joins TRBV21-1 to TRBJ1-6; the DNA was not compared with TRBD1, the D call given in the table. TRBV21-1 is marked as a pseudogene. The CDR3 has 13 amino acids. The CDR3 sequence: CASDTENSSPLHF. CDR3 sequence (DNA): TGTGCCAGCGATACAGAAAATAGTTCACCCCTCCACTTT.

The genes are TRBV5-4 and TRBJ2-1; 10 bases fit TRBD2. CDR3 size: 17 residues. The V and J ends lost 3 bases and 5 bases, in that order; junction bases with no gene match: 11. Germline V gives CDR1 SGHNT, CDR2 YYREEE (reference sequence). The CDR3 here is CASSSRSSGSLDNEQFF. CDR3 coding DNA: TGTGCCAGCAGCTCTAGATCTAGCGGGAGTTTGGACAATGAGCAGTTCTTC.

V is TRBV6-5 and J is TRBJ1-3; D is undetermined. V shed 7 bases and J shed 0 bases, with 10 bases lying between them. CDR1 and CDR2 (germline): MNHEY, SVGAGI. The CDR3 has 14 residues. CDR3 sequence: CASTITSSGNTIYF. For the CDR3, the DNA is TGTGCCAGCACCATCACAAGCTCTGGAAACACCATATATTTT.

The rearrangement links TRBV19 to TRBJ2-7; D is unclear. From germline, CDR1 is LNHDA and CDR2 SQIVND (reference sequence). V lost 3 bases and J lost 5, with 14 bases in between. The CDR3 sequence is 14 residues long. CDR3 in amino acids: CASSIRVVADEQYF. The CDR3 DNA reads TGTGCCAGTAGTATTCGGGTCGTGGCTGACGAGCAGTACTTC. Together with reference TRBV19 and TRBJ2-7, the CDR3 gives the full variable domain: DGGITQSPKYLFRKEGQNVTLSCEQNLNHDAMYWYRQDPGQGLRLIYYSQIVNDFQKGDIAEGYSVSREKKESFPLTVTSAQKNPTAFYLCASSIRVVADEQYFGPGTRLTVT.